The 5 T cell receptor beta chains given below trace back to one sample, sequenced in a study of blood T cells in healthy people across ages. Alongside a J-beta primer mix, a sample-barcoded 5' primer served in a second PCR lasting roughly 6 to 11 cycles. TCRdb reanalysed the 5' RACE reads using MiXCR and keeps one entry per CDR3 protein. The data hold around 1,900,000 distinct CDR3 sequences, with roughly two fifths observed a single time. Input material: blood. Source of these receptors: a human donor in good health.

This sequence joins TRBV5-5 and TRBJ1-2; TRBD1 aligns across 7 bases. V was clipped by 0 bases and J by 8 bases; unmatched bases: 10. Germline CDR1 SGHKS, CDR2 YYEKEE (reference sequence). This CDR3 spans 15 amino acids. CDR3 sequence reads: CASSLEGTDGEGYTF. CDR3 DNA: TGTGCCAGCAGCTTGGAGGGGACAGACGGAGAAGGCTACACCTTC. Variable domain in full (rest from reference TRBV5-5 and TRBJ1-2): DAGVTQSPTHLIKTRGQQVTLRCSPISGHKSVSWYQQVLGQGPQFIFQYYEKEERGRGNFPDRFSARQFPNYSSELNVNALLLGDSALYLCASSLEGTDGEGYTFGSGTRLTVV.

The chain uses TRBV5-1 and TRBJ1-2; 7 positions agree with TRBD1. Looked up from germline, CDR1 is SGHRS and CDR2 is YFSETQ. The CDR3 loop spans 15 amino acids. Trimming at V came to 4 bases and at J to 9 bases, leaving 15 bases not matched to a gene. The CDR3 loop is CASSATGTASNSYTF. The CDR3 DNA is TGCGCCAGCAGCGCTACCGGGACAGCATCTAATAGCTACACCTTC.

The chain links TRBV7-9 to TRBJ1-2, with TRBD1 as a possible D gene (6 bases). Germline lookup yields CDR1 SEHNR and CDR2 FQNEAQ (reference sequence). Trimming took 4 bases from V and 4 from J, leaving 16 bases between them. The CDR3 contains 15 residues. CDR3 in amino acids: CASSSTGIKSYGYTF. The CDR3 DNA follows: TGTGCCAGCAGCTCTACAGGGATTAAGAGCTATGGCTACACCTTC.

J is TRBJ2-5 and V is TRBV11-3, with D perhaps matching TRBD1 or TRBD2 (5 bases each). This CDR3 comprises 17 residues. CDR1 and CDR2 (germline): SGHNT, YENEEA. The V and J ends lost 0 bases and 5 bases respectively, with 19 bases between them. CDR3 DNA sequence: TGTGCCAGCAGCTTAGATCCGTTAGGGGAGATGATGGAGACCCAGTACTTC. Encoded protein: CASSLDPLGEMMETQYF.

The rearrangement uses TRBV20-1 and TRBJ2-2; the D is unclear. This CDR3 is built from 14 residues. Between the trimmed V and J ends, which lost 5 bases and 4 bases, there was a span of 14 bases. Germline assignment: CDR1 DFQATT and CDR2 SNEGSKA (reference sequence). The CDR3 region has the DNA TGCAGTGCTGTGAAACAGATCTCCACCGGGGAGCTGTTTTTT. This encodes CSAVKQISTGELFF.